This T cell receptor (beta chain) originates from a study of beta chain features in type 1 diabetes. The authors reverse transcribed all of the isolated RNA, so sequencing captured expressed TCRB transcripts. Sequencing used immunoSEQ multiplex PCR; TCRdb keeps in-frame clones, though not all of them. The sample lists 330,000 or so clones, 15% to 20% seen once, with 0.044% in the top ten. This clone turned up a few times. This CDR3 region has 14 residues. V was cut by 1 base and J by 1 base, with 10 bases left in between. Germline V gene data show CDR1 as SQVTM and CDR2 as ANQGSEA. Every participating donor gave one draw, a heparinised blood sample averaging around 0.11 L.

The material sequenced was naive CD4+ T cells from blood. The genes are TRBV29-1 and TRBJ1-1; D is unclear. The receptor was derived from a woman under 30 in good health. CDR3 amino acids: CSVEVAGKNTEAFF. For the CDR3, the DNA is TGCAGCGTTGAAGTGGCGGGGAAGAACACTGAAGCTTTCTTT.